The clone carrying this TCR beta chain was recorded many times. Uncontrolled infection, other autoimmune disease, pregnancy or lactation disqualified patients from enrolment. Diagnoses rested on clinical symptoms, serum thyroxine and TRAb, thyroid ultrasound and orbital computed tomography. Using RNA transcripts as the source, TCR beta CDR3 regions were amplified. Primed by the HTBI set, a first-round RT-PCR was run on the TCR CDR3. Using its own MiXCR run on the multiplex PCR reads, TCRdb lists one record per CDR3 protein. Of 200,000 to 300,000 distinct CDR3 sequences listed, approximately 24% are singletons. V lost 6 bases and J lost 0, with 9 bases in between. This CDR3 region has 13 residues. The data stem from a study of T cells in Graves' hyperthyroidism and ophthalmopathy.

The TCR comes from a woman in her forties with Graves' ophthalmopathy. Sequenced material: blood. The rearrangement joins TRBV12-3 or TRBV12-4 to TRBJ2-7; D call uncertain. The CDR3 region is CASRRSSSYEQYF. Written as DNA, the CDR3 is TGTGCCAGCAGGCGATCCAGCTCCTACGAGCAGTACTTC.